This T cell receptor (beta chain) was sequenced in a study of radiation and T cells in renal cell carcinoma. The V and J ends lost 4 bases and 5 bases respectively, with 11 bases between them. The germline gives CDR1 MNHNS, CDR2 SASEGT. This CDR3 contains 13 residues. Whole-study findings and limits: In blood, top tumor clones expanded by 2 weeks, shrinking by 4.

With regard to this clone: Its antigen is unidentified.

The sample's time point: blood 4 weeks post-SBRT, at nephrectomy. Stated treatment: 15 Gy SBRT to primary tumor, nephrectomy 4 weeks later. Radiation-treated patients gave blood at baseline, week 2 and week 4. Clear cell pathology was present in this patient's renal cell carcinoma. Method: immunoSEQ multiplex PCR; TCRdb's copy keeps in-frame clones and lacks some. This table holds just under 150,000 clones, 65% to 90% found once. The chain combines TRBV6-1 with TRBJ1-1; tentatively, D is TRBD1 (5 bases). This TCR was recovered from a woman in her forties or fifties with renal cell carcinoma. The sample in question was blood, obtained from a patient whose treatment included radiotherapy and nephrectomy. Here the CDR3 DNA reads TGTGCCAGCAGTGGGGGGGGGTCAACTGAAGCTTTCTTT. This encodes CASSGGGSTEAFF.